This TCR beta chain was found in a study of patients and donors after allogeneic stem cell transplantation. TCRdb recomputed calls from the RT-PCR reads with MiXCR, one row per CDR3 protein. Of about 960,000 distinct CDR3 sequences listed, over 15% were seen once; the top ten hold 6%. The CDR3 is made up of 16 amino acids. V shed 0 bases and J shed 1 base, with 13 bases lying between them. CDR1 SGHRS and CDR2 YFSETQ come from the germline V gene. The chain has TRBV5-1 and TRBJ1-1; D may be TRBD1 (5 bases). The sequencing sample was made of blood, either unsorted or a sorted T cell fraction (not recorded which). The source of this sequence is a human donor who was either an allogeneic HSCT recipient or a stem cell or donor lymphocyte infusion donor (not recorded which). It is not recorded whose cells these are; they may come from a transplant donor. The CDR3 loop reads CASSLEFGARNTEAFF. The CDR3 DNA follows: TGCGCCAGCAGCTTGGAGTTCGGGGCCCGGAACACTGAAGCTTTCTTT.